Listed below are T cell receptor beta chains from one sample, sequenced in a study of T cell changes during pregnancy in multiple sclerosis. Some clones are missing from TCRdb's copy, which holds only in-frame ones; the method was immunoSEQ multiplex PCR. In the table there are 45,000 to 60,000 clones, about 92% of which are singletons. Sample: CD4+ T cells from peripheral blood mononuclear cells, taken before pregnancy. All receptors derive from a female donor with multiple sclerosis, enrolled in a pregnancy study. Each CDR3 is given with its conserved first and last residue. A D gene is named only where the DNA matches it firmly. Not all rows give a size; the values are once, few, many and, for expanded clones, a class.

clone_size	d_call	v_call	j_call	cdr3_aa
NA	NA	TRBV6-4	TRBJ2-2	CASSETGLINTGELFF
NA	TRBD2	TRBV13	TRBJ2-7	CASSLSPTGTSGHYEQYF
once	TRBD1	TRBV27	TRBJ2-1	CASSLSGTGGSYNEQFF
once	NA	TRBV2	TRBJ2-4	CASFLAKNIQYF
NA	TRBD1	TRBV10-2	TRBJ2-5	CASSDGTGGSETQYF
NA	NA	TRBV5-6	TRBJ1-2	CASSSPSRAQGYTF
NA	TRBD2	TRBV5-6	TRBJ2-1	CASSFPGLADSYNEQFF
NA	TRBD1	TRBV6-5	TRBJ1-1	CASRQGGQRNTEAFF
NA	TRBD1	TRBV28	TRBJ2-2	CASSQGALGTGELFF
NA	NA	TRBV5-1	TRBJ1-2	CASSLDGMNYGYTF
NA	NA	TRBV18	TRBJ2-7	CASSPGPGASEQYF
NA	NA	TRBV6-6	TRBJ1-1	CASSSGNTEAFF
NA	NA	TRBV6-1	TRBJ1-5	CASLDSRGDQPQHF
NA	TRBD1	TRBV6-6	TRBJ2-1	CASRQDRVSYNEQFF
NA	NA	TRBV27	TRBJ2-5	CASSPLGGRTQYF
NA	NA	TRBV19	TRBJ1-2	CASSRGQAYGYTF
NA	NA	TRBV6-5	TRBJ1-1	CASSYEGRAANTEAFF
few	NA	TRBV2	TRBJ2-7	CASTRQPYEQYF
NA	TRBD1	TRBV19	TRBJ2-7	CASSTPGQPSYEQYF
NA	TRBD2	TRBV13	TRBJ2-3	CASSRWALAGKGLLTDTQYF
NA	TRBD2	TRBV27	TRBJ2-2	CASSIQGRRLAGGPGELFF
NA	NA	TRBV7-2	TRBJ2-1	CASSYSGPSYNEQFF
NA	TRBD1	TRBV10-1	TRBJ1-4	CASSRTGNEKLFF
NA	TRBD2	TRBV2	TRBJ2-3	CASSEGTSGDLSTDTQYF
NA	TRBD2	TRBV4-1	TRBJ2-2	CASSQLMTSVKSTGELFF
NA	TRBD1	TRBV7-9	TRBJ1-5	CASSHDSSPGQGTGQPQHF
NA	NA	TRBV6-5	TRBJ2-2	CASSFGTHTGELFF
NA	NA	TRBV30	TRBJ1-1	CAWTPPGLGLSNTEAFF
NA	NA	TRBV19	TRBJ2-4	CASSEVQGSGKNIQYF
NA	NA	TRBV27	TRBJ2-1	CASSSQLSSRNEQFF
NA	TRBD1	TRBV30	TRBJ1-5	CAWRTGGLDQPQHF
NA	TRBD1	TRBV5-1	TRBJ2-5	CASSKGTGTTETQYF
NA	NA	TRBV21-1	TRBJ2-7	CASTAGRDRGPYEQYF
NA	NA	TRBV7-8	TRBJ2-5	CASSLQGRETQYF
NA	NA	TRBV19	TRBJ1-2	CASSISVYGYTF
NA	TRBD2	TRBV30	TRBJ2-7	CAWKRTSSEQYF
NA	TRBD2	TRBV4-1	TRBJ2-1	CASRDMGWEGNNEQFF